The clone carrying this T cell receptor beta chain was seen more than once but under ten times. This sample is part of a study of blood T cells in healthy people across ages. Donors each provided 8 to 10 milliliters of peripheral blood. Samples each yielded at least 5.5 micrograms of total RNA. A J-beta primer mix and a sample-barcoded 5' primer were used in a second PCR of roughly 7 to 12 cycles. Tags on each cDNA molecule came from a template-switch adaptor with 12 random nucleotides. Using its own MiXCR run on the 5' RACE reads, TCRdb lists one record per CDR3 protein. The table has 1,500,000 or so distinct CDR3 sequences, 55% to 75% seen once. From germline, CDR1 is LGHNA and CDR2 YNFKEQ. The CDR3 runs 18 residues. With 2 bases clipped from V and 4 bases from J, the junction kept 15 bases outside the gene matches.

V usage is TRBV4-2 and J usage is TRBJ1-2; 8 bases align to TRBD1. Sequences were obtained from blood. The sequence was collected from a man aged 18 to 30 in good health. CDR3 in amino acids: CASSQTGGGDRGAYGYTF. CDR3 DNA sequence: TGTGCCAGCAGCCAAACCGGCGGGGGAGACAGGGGAGCCTATGGCTACACCTTC.